This entry is about one T cell receptor (beta chain). Its antigen remains unknown. The germline V and J ends were trimmed by 1 base and 5 bases, with 14 bases remaining between them. The CDR3 loop spans 15 amino acids. The V gene's germline CDR1 is MNHEY and CDR2 SMNVEV (reference sequence). This sample stems from a study of T cell repertoires in cytomegalovirus infection. About the research overall: Well-studied HLA-B-restricted epitopes and recently identified HLA-C-restricted epitopes of CMV were both used in the study. Public TCR beta signatures were indicative of both CMV infection and a matching HLA type. The study, taken as a whole, reports: The ex vivo response was dominated by HLA-C-restricted CMV-specific TCR beta clonotypes.

TCRdb itself ran the reads through MiXCR, one entry per CDR3 protein. The sample yields some 920,000 distinct CDR3 sequences, less than 35% seen once. The chain employs TRBV27 and TRBJ2-5; D might be TRBD1 or TRBD2, each matching 6 bases. This material consisted of cultured CD8+ T cells from PBMCs, taken from culture after CMV antigen stimulation. This clonotype originated in a human donor in good health (CMV status not recorded). Some clones in this sample may be carry-over from other donors' samples. CDR3 DNA: TGTGCCAGCAGTTTATGGAGGGGGGCGCATGAGACCCAGTACTTC. Its protein product is CASSLWRGAHETQYF.